Following are 7 T cell receptor beta chains from one sample sequenced in a study of shared clonotypes between healthy human individuals. The repertoire was sequenced with immunoSEQ multiplex PCR; TCRdb's copy has only in-frame clones and lacks some. The sample shows 1.5 million to 2.5 million clones, over 85% of them seen only once. Naive CD8 cells lacked CD45RO and underwent positive selection for CCR7, leaving out terminally differentiated effector memory CD45RA+ cells. Sequencing was carried out using naive CD8+ T cells sorted from blood. These receptors were obtained from a young man in good health.

This clone is a singleton in its sample. The chain recombines TRBV6-5 with TRBJ1-1, with D possibly being TRBD1 (6 bases). The V end was cut by 6 bases, the J end by 4 bases, with 15 bases between. Per the germline V gene, CDR1 is MNHEY and CDR2 is SVGAGI. The CDR3 is 14 amino acids. The CDR3 sequence: CASRKGVESTEAFF. CDR3 bases: TGTGCCAGCAGGAAGGGGGTTGAGAGCACTGAAGCTTTCTTT.

The rearrangement uses TRBV29-1 and TRBJ2-1, with 10 bases identical to TRBD2. CDR3 length: 14 residues. In germline, CDR1 is SQVTM, CDR2 ANQGSEA. V gave up 6 bases and J gave up 8 bases; unmatched junction bases: 10. The DNA for the CDR3 is TGCAGCGTCCCTCCGGGACTAGCGACTGATGAGCAGTTCTTC. It specifies CSVPPGLATDEQFF.

This clone was found once. This chain uses TRBV7-8 with TRBJ2-7; unclear D gene. Germline V gene sequence: CDR1 SGHVS, CDR2 FQNEAQ. CDR3 length: 17 residues. Trimming stripped 0 bases from V and 2 bases from J, with 17 bases between. The CDR3: CASSLANWEVQPYEQYF. The CDR3 DNA is TGTGCCAGCAGCTTAGCTAATTGGGAAGTACAACCCTACGAGCAGTACTTC.

The chain carries TRBV5-6 and TRBJ2-2; no clear D gene. Between the trimmed V and J ends, which lost 2 bases and 6 bases, there was a span of 8 bases. The CDR3 extends over 13 amino acids. Germline-derived CDR1 and CDR2 are SGHDT and YYEEEE. The chain's CDR3 is CASSFAWAGELFF. In DNA, the CDR3 is TGTGCCAGCAGCTTCGCGTGGGCCGGGGAGCTGTTTTTT.

A single count supports this clone. V usage is TRBV10-3 and J usage is TRBJ1-6; no definite D call. V shed 0 bases and J shed 14 bases, with 8 bases lying between them. The germline CDR1 and CDR2 sequences are ENHRY and SYGVKD. The CDR3 spans 12 residues. The CDR3 here is CAISESLESLHF. The DNA of the CDR3 is TGTGCCATCAGTGAGTCCTTAGAATCCCTCCACTTT.

The chain joins TRBV5-6 to TRBJ2-3, with 9 bases fitting TRBD2. The J segment lost 6 bases and the V segment lost 3 bases, leaving 11 bases of the junction unmatched. Germline V gene data show CDR1 as SGHDT and CDR2 as YYEEEE. This CDR3 region has 16 residues. CDR3 sequence (DNA): TGTGCCAGCAGCTGGCAGGGACTAGCTGCCTCCGATACGCAGTATTTT. It specifies CASSWQGLAASDTQYF.

The chain is built from TRBV2 and TRBJ2-3; 8 positions agree with TRBD1. Losses at the gene ends were 3 bases for V and 0 bases for J; bases not matched to a gene: 5. The CDR3 is 16 amino acids. Looked up from germline, CDR1 is SNHLY and CDR2 is FYNNEI. DNA for the CDR3: TGTGCCAGCAGTGATGGGGACAGGATGAGCACAGATACGCAGTATTTT. Translation: CASSDGDRMSTDTQYF. Full variable domain (outside the CDR3, taken from reference TRBV2 and TRBJ2-3): EPEVTQTPSHQVTQMGQEVILRCVPISNHLYFYWYRQILGQKVEFLVSFYNNEISEKSEIFDDQFSVERPDGSNFTLKIRSTKLEDSAMYFCASSDGDRMSTDTQYFGPGTRLTVL.